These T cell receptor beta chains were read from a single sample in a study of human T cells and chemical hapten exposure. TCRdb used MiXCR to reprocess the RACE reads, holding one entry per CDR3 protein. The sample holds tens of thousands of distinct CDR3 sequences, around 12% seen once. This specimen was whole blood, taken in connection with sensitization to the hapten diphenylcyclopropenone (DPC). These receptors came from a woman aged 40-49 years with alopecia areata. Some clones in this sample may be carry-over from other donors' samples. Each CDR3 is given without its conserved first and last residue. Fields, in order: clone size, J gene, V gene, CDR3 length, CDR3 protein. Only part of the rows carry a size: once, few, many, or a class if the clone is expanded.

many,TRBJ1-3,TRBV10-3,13,AISESQTSGNTIY
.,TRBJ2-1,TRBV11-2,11,ASSLGGGDEQF
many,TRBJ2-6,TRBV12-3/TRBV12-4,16,ASSLRTGGFGGANVLT
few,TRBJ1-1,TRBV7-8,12,ASSPEHANTEAF
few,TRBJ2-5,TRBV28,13,ASIGQNLLKETQY
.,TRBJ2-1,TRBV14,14,ASSQARLAGGSEQF
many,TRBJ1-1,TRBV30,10,AWSVVGTEAF
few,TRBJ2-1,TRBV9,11,ASAGTSVNEQF
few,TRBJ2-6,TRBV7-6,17,ASSPFQPGGLSGANVLT
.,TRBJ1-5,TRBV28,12,ASSLLTASQPQH
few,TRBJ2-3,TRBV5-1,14,ASSSLTSSSTDTQY
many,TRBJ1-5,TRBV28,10,ASITGGQPQH
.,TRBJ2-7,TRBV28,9,ASRGDPGQY
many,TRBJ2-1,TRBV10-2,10,ASAGRNNEQF
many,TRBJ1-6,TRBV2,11,ASGQVPNSPLH
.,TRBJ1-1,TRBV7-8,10,ASSTRPTEAF
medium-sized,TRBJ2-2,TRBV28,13,ASSLEADNTGELF
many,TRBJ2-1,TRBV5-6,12,ASSLPPSLNEQF
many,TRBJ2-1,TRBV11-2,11,ASSLAAVDEQF
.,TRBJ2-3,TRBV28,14,ASSPYNAKDTDTQY
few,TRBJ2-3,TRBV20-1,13,SARGGSFGTDTQY
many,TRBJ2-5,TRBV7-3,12,ASSSGQGAGTQY
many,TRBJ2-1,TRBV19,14,ASSISAPIPPNEQF
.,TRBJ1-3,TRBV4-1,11,ASSQGAGNTIY
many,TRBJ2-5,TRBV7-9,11,ASSLDRGETQY
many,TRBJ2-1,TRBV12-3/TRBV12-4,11,ASSGAGGGEQF
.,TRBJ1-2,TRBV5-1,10,ASSLDIYGYT
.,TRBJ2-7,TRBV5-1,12,ASSTGDRSYEQY
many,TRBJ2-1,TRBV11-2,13,ASRRNRGPRGEQF
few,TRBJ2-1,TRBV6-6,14,ASSYGGGTGEDEQF
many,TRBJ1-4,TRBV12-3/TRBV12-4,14,ASSPLLGQKNEKLF
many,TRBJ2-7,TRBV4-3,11,ASSQDRQFEQY
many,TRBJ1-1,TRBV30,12,AWRTGVGGAEAF
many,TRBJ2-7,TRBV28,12,ASSSAGLATRQY
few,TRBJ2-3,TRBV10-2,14,ASRAHERGGTDTQY
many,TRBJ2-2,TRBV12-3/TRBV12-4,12,ASAGQGTGGELF
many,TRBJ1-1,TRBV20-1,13,SATRWGAVGTEAF
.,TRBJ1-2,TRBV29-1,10,SVLEAFYGYT
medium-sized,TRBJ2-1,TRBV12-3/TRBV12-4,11,ASSPQTGVEQF
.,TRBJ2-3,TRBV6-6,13,ASTKSGTGTDTQY
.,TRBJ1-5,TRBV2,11,ASRGISNQPQH
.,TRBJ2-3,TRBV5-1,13,ASSFRGTSTDTQY
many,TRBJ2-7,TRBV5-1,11,ASSTLNSGEQY
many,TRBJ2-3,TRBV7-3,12,ASSLSIGTDTQY
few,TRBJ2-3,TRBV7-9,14,ASSKRQGRNTDTQY
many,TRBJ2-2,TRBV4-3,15,ASSHPSGLLNTGELF
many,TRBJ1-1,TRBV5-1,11,ASSGQGVTEAF
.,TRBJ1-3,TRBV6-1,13,ASSESRVSGNTIY
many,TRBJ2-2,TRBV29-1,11,SVAGQGTGELF
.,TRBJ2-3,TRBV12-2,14,ASPGLAYLYTDTQY
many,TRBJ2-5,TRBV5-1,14,ASSPYSGLAQETQY
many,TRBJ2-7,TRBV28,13,ASSAWDRTSYEQY
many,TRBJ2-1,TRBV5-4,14,ASSFSLAGSFDEQF
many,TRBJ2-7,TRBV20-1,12,SVRRLAGSYEQY
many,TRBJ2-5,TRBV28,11,ASSVGLQETQY
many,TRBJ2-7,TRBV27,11,ASSRDYSYEQY
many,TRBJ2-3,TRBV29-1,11,SVKSFSTDTQY
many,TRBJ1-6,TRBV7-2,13,ASSLQDPRDSPLH
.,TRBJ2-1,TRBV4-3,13,ASSQGTSADNEQF